These 12 T cell receptor beta chains originate from one sample sequenced in a study of T cells in Graves' hyperthyroidism and ophthalmopathy (dated 2019 in TCRdb). Library preparation employed multiplex PCR. For sequencing, an Illumina HiSeq 2000 was employed. TCR beta CDR3 regions were amplified from RNA transcripts. For the first round of RT-PCR on the TCR CDR3, the HTBI primer set was used together with the Qiagen OneStep RT-PCR kit. The raw public data were reprocessed by TCRdb itself: fastp quality trimming at Q25, MiXCR clonotype calling, in-frame beta chains only. Entries that share a CDR3 protein sequence are merged under the most common genes and DNA. Recorded for this sample are about 840,000 distinct CDR3 sequences; roughly 40% of them occurred a single time. Of the sample, more than 7% is held by the ten largest clones. The sequencing input was blood. The receptors come from a man aged 18 to 30 with Graves' hyperthyroidism.

V and J are TRBV29-1 and TRBJ2-7; no clear D gene. Trimming removed 0 bases from V and 5 bases from J, with 8 bases in between. Per the germline V gene, CDR1 is SQVTM and CDR2 is ANQGSEA. The CDR3 contains 12 residues. The CDR3 is CSVEDASHEQYF. The CDR3, as DNA: TGCAGCGTTGAAGATGCGAGTCACGAGCAGTACTTC.

The genes are TRBV12-5 and TRBJ1-4; the match to TRBD1 covers 10 bases. The CDR3 consists of 18 residues. With 4 bases clipped from V and 6 bases from J, the junction kept 14 bases outside the gene matches. CDR1 is LGHNT, CDR2 FRNRAP, per germline. The CDR3 sequence is CASGWIRDRGYTDEKLFF. The CDR3 nucleotides read TGTGCTAGTGGTTGGATCCGGGACAGGGGTTATACGGATGAAAAACTGTTTTTT.

The DNA for the CDR3 is TGCAGCGTTGAAGGAACGTCCACCGGGACATCGGGCGAGCAGTACTTC. Translating it yields CSVEGTSTGTSGEQYF. The gene calls are TRBV29-1 and TRBJ2-7; TRBD1 might be the D (6 bases). V lost 1 base and J lost 6, with 22 bases in between. CDR1 is SQVTM and CDR2 is ANQGSEA in the germline V gene. CDR3 size: 16 residues.

This clonotype was counted at least ten times. V is TRBV29-1 and J is TRBJ2-7, with 7 bases that match TRBD1. The V segment lost 4 bases and the J segment 3 bases; nucleotides outside the gene matches: 9. From germline, CDR1 is SQVTM and CDR2 ANQGSEA. The CDR3 is 14 amino acids. The CDR3, as DNA: TGCAGCGTTGGTGGCCGGACAGGCATCTACGAGCAGTACTTC. Encoded protein: CSVGGRTGIYEQYF.

The chain is built from TRBV20-1 and TRBJ2-7; 9 positions match TRBD2. This CDR3 is 13 amino acids long. The V and J ends lost 4 bases and 0 bases, in that order; junction bases with no gene match: 1. CDR1 and CDR2 (germline): DFQATT, SNEGSKA (reference sequence). CDR3 coding DNA: TGCAGTGCTAATAGCGGGGGCTCCTACGAGCAGTACTTC. The encoded protein is CSANSGGSYEQYF.

The rearrangement joins TRBV4-1 to TRBJ2-7, with D perhaps being TRBD1 or TRBD2 (5 bases each). Germline values: CDR1 MGHRA, CDR2 YSYEKL. The CDR3 totals 13 residues. Trimming took 4 bases from V and 5 from J, leaving 12 bases between them. The CDR3 protein is CASSLGTVDEQYF. In DNA, the CDR3 is TGCGCCAGCAGCCTAGGGACGGTCGACGAGCAGTACTTC.

The V call is TRBV5-1, the J call TRBJ1-5; 7 nucleotides agree with TRBD1. Germline-derived CDR1 and CDR2 are SGHRS and YFSETQ. The V segment lost 3 bases and the J segment 5 bases; nucleotides outside the gene matches: 5. The CDR3 has 14 amino acids. The CDR3 nucleotides are TGCGCCAGCAGCTCGGGACAGCTGGATCAGCCCCAGCATTTT. Residues: CASSSGQLDQPQHF. The whole variable domain, remainder taken from reference TRBV5-1 and TRBJ1-5, is KAGVTQTPRYLIKTRGQQVTLSCSPISGHRSVSWYQQTPGQGLQFLFEYFSETQRNKGNFPGRFSGRQFSNSRSEMNVSTLELGDSALYLCASSSGQLDQPQHFGDGTRLSIL.

This clonotype was seen a few times. The CDR3: CASSQERAETTQYF. In DNA form, the CDR3 reads TGCGCCAGCAGCCAAGAAAGAGCCGAAACGACCCAGTACTTC. The gene calls are TRBV4-3 and TRBJ2-5; D is uncertain. Germline V gene sequence: CDR1 LGHNA, CDR2 YSLEER. V lost 0 bases to trimming and J lost 7 bases, with 12 bases between them. This CDR3 region has 14 residues.

The rearrangement joins TRBV25-1 to TRBJ1-1, with a weak D call TRBD1 (5 bases). Trimming took 2 bases from V and 3 from J, leaving 10 bases between them. The CDR3 runs 14 residues. The germline gives CDR1 MGHDK, CDR2 SYGVNS. The CDR3 loop reads CASSEGSGYTEAFF. In DNA form, the CDR3 reads TGTGCCAGCAGTGAAGGTTCAGGGTACACTGAAGCTTTCTTT. The full variable domain, completed using reference TRBV25-1 and TRBJ1-1, is EADIYQTPRYLVIGTGKKITLECSQTMGHDKMYWYQQDPGMELHLIHYSYGVNSTEKGDLSSESTVSRIRTEHFPLTLESARPSHTSQYLCASSEGSGYTEAFFGQGTRLTVV.

This clonotype was seen a handful of times. The chain couples TRBV10-3 to TRBJ1-5; TRBD1 aligns across 12 bases. In germline, CDR1 is ENHRY, CDR2 SYGVKD. The CDR3 covers 15 residues. Trimming cost V 10 bases and J 2 bases; bases outside gene matches: 6. The CDR3 spells CATGTGGRGNQPQHF. DNA of the CDR3: TGTGCCACCGGGACAGGGGGCAGGGGCAATCAGCCCCAGCATTTT.

At least ten counts were recorded for this clonotype. This chain links TRBV5-1 with TRBJ1-1; 8 nucleotides match TRBD1. Trimming at V came to 3 bases and at J to 4 bases, leaving 5 bases not matched to a gene. This CDR3 has 14 amino acids. Germline values: CDR1 SGHRS, CDR2 YFSETQ. CDR3 sequence reads: CASSSGQGATEAFF. CDR3 DNA sequence: TGCGCCAGCAGCTCAGGGCAGGGGGCCACTGAAGCTTTCTTT. Supplemented by reference TRBV5-1 and TRBJ1-1, the full variable domain reads KAGVTQTPRYLIKTRGQQVTLSCSPISGHRSVSWYQQTPGQGLQFLFEYFSETQRNKGNFPGRFSGRQFSNSRSEMNVSTLELGDSALYLCASSSGQGATEAFFGQGTRLTVV.

At least ten counts were recorded for this clonotype. The V gene is TRBV12-3 or TRBV12-4, the J gene TRBJ1-6; the D is unclear. With 4 bases removed from V and 13 bases from J, the gap between germline ends came to 11 bases. This CDR3 spans 12 amino acids. The CDR3 coding sequence is TGTGCCAGCAGTTCGGGGTCATACCCCCTCCACTTT. Its protein product is CASSSGSYPLHF.